One and the same sample provided the 8 T cell receptor beta chains below, sequenced in a study of blood T cells in healthy people across ages. Combining a sample-barcoded 5' primer with a J-beta primer mix, a second PCR ran for about 6 to 12 cycles. TCRdb fed the 5' RACE reads into MiXCR, producing one record per CDR3 protein. The sample contains 650,000 to 700,000 distinct CDR3 sequences, about 51% of which appear only once. Sequencing was done on a sample of blood. All receptors derive from a woman over 75 in good health.

This clonotype occurred many times. The genes are TRBV4-1 and TRBJ1-2, with D hard to call. Germline values: CDR1 MGHRA, CDR2 YSYEKL. Between the trimmed V and J ends, which lost 2 bases and 2 bases, there was a span of 12 bases. CDR3 size: 15 residues. Here the CDR3 reads CASSQNVAGNYGYTF. The DNA of the CDR3 is TGCGCCAGCAGCCAAAACGTGGCGGGGAACTATGGCTACACCTTC.

There are many counts of this clonotype. V gene TRBV6-5 combines with J gene TRBJ1-1, with D uncertain. V was clipped by 0 bases and J by 5 bases, with 16 bases between them. The CDR3 consists of 16 residues. Germline lookup yields CDR1 MNHEY and CDR2 SVGAGI. CDR3 sequence reads: CASSYSFSGGRTEAFF. The DNA for the CDR3 is TGTGCCAGCAGTTACTCCTTTTCGGGCGGCAGGACTGAAGCTTTCTTT.

This clonotype was recorded many times. V gene TRBV20-1 combines with J gene TRBJ2-1, with 11 nucleotides matching TRBD2. The CDR3 extends over 17 amino acids. Germline CDR1 DFQATT, CDR2 SNEGSKA (reference sequence). J gave up 6 bases and V 6 bases, and 16 bases lay outside the gene matches. The CDR3 loop reads CSATGTTRLAGGNEQFF. DNA of the CDR3: TGCAGTGCCACCGGGACCACGAGGCTAGCGGGGGGCAATGAGCAGTTCTTC.

J is TRBJ2-1 and V is TRBV12-3 or TRBV12-4; D is possibly TRBD2 (6 bases). V lost 5 bases and J lost 7, with 12 bases in between. The CDR3 covers 13 residues. CDR3 residues: CASSQSLANEQFF. In DNA form, the CDR3 reads TGTGCCAGCAGTCAATCACTAGCAAATGAGCAGTTCTTC.

This clonotype was recorded at least ten times. In DNA form, the CDR3 reads TGTGCCAGCAGTACGGGCAGGGTGGGGTCTAATGAAAAACTGTTTTTT. The encoded protein is CASSTGRVGSNEKLFF. The chain recombines TRBV6-5 with TRBJ1-4; possibly TRBD1 for D (5 bases). CDR1 is MNHEY and CDR2 is SVGAGI in the germline V gene. V lost 5 bases and J lost 3, with 16 bases in between. CDR3 length: 16 residues.

With respect to this clonotype: This may be a read error: a much more frequent sequence differs by one nucleotide. The V gene is TRBV7-8, the J gene TRBJ2-1; maybe TRBD2 (6 bases). The CDR3 totals 14 residues. With 8 bases removed from V and 10 bases from J, the gap between germline ends came to 21 bases. Germline V gene sequence: CDR1 SGHVS, CDR2 FQNEAQ. The CDR3 sequence is CASATDYNSYEQFF. CDR3 DNA: TGTGCCAGCGCGACGGACTATAACTCCTACGAGCAGTTCTTC.

This clonotype has a count of ten or more. The rearrangement links TRBV20-1 to TRBJ2-5; no clear D. The ends were cut back, 5 bases at V and 2 bases at J, with 18 bases in the middle. The germline CDR1 and CDR2 sequences are DFQATT and SNEGSKA (reference sequence). This CDR3 has 15 residues. Written as DNA, the CDR3 is TGCAGTGCTCCGACTCCCCGCGGTTTACAAGAGACCCAGTACTTC. It specifies CSAPTPRGLQETQYF.

In this sample, this clonotype turned up a few times. The V and J genes are TRBV7-3 and TRBJ2-1; weak D call: TRBD1 (5 bases). CDR3 length equals 15 residues. Between the trimmed V and J ends, which lost 3 bases and 13 bases, there was a span of 22 bases. Germline V gene data show CDR1 as SGHTA and CDR2 as FQGTGA. The CDR3 DNA reads as TGTGCCAGCAGCTTCGGGTATCAGGGCGCAGAGACCCAGTTCTTC. It is translated as CASSFGYQGAETQFF.